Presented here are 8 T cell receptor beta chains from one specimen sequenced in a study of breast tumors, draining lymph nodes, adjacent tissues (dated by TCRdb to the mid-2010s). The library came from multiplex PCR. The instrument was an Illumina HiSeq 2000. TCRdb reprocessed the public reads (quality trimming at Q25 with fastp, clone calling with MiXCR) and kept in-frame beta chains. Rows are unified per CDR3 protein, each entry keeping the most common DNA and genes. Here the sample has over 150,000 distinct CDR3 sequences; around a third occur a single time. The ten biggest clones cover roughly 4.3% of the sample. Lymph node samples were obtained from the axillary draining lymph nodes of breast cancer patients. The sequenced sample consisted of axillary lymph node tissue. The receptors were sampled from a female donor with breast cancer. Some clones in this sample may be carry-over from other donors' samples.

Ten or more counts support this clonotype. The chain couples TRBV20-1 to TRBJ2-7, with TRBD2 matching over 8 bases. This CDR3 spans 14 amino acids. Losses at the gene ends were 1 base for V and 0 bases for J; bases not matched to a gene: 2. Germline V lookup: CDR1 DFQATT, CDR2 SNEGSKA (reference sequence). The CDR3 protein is CSARGLAGSYEQYF. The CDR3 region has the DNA TGCAGTGCTAGAGGGCTAGCGGGCTCCTACGAGCAGTACTTC.

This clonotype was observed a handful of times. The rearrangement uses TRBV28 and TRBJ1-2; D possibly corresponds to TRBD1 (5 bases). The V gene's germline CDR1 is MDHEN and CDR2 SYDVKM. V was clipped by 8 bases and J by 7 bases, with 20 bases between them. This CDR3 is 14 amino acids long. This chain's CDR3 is CASRLGQGRGGYTF. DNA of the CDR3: TGTGCCAGCCGCTTGGGGCAGGGAAGAGGTGGCTACACCTTC.

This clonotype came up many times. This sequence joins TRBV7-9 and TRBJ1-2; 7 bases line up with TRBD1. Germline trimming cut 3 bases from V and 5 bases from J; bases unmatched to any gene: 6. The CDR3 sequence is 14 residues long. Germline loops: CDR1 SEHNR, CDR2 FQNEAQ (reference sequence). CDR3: CASSFPGGAYGYTF. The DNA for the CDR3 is TGTGCCAGCAGCTTCCCAGGGGGGGCTTATGGCTACACCTTC.

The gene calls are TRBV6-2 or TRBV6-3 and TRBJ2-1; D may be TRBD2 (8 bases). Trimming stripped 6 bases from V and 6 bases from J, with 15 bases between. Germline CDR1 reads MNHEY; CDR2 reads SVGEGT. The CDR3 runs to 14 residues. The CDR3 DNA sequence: TGTGCCAGCAGGGGACTAGGGGGCCCCAATGAGCAGTTCTTC. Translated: CASRGLGGPNEQFF.

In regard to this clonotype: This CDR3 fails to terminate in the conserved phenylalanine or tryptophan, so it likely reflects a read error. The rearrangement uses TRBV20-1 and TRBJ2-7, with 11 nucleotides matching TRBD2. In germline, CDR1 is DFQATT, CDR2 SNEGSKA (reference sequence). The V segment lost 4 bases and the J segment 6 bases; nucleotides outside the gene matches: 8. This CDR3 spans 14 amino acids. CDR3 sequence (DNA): TGCAGTGCTACGACTAGCGGGGAAGTCCCCGAGCAGTACCTC. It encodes CSATTSGEVPEQYL.

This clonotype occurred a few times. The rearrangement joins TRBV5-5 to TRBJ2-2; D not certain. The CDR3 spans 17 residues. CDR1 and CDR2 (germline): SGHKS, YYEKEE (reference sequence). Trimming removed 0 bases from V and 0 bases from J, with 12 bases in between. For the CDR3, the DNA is TGTGCCAGCAGCTTGGAACCGAGCAGAGCGAACACCGGGGAGCTGTTTTTT. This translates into CASSLEPSRANTGELFF.

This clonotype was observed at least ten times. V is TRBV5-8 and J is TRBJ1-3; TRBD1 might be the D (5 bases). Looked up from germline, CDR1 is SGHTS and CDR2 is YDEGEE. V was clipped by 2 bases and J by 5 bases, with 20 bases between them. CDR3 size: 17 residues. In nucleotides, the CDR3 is TGTGCCAGCAGCTTATCAGTAGCCGGGACGGTGCGAAACACCATATATTTT. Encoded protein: CASSLSVAGTVRNTIYF.

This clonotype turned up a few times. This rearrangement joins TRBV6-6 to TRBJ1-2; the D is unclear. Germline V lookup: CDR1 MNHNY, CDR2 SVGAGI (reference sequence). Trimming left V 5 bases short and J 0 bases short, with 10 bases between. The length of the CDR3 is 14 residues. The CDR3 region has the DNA TGTGCCAGCAGTCACATGGGATCTAACTATGGCTACACCTTC. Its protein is CASSHMGSNYGYTF.